This is a list of T cell receptor beta chains from one sample in a study of human thymus T cells. Produced via immunoSEQ multiplex PCR; TCRdb's table is partial and in-frame only. The table has 120,000 or so clones, about 95% seen once. The specimen sequenced was thymus tissue. The receptors stem from a boy in the first two years of life with a congenital heart defect but otherwise immunologically healthy. Each CDR3 is given with its conserved first and last residue. D genes are given only for firm matches. Size values are once, few and many counts, or a class for expanded clones, and some rows have none.

V gene: TRBV7-2; J gene: TRBJ2-4; D gene: TRBD1; clone size: -; CDR3 DNA: TGTGCCAGCAGCTTATCACCGGGACAGGGACTTCTAGCCAAAAACATTCAGTACTTC; CDR3 protein: CASSLSPGQGLLAKNIQYF
V gene: TRBV7-2; J gene: TRBJ2-4; D gene: -; clone size: -; CDR3 DNA: TGTGCCAGCTCTCCCCCACGCTCTCGAGGGAGAGGCATTCAGTACTTC; CDR3 protein: CASSPPRSRGRGIQYF
V gene: TRBV9; J gene: TRBJ2-3; D gene: -; clone size: -; CDR3 DNA: TGTGCCAGCAGCGTAGATCGGGGGGCGGGAGATACGCAGTATTTT; CDR3 protein: CASSVDRGAGDTQYF
V gene: TRBV6-1; J gene: TRBJ2-7; D gene: -; clone size: -; CDR3 DNA: TGTGCCAGTACCAAGGAGGGTGGCCCCTACGAGCAGTACTTC; CDR3 protein: CASTKEGGPYEQYF
V gene: TRBV30; J gene: TRBJ1-6; D gene: -; clone size: -; CDR3 DNA: TGTGCCTGGAGTGTACCCCAGGGGTACGATTCACCCCTCCACTTT; CDR3 protein: CAWSVPQGYDSPLHF
V gene: TRBV28; J gene: TRBJ1-5; D gene: TRBD1; clone size: -; CDR3 DNA: TGTGCCAGCACCGGGACAGGGGGCCCTTTTAGCAATCAGCCCCAGCATTTT; CDR3 protein: CASTGTGGPFSNQPQHF
V gene: TRBV6-5; J gene: TRBJ2-7; D gene: -; clone size: -; CDR3 DNA: TGTGCCAGCAGTTACGGGGTCTTGGGATCCTACGAGCAGTACTTC; CDR3 protein: CASSYGVLGSYEQYF
V gene: TRBV5-1; J gene: TRBJ1-4; D gene: -; clone size: -; CDR3 DNA: TGCGCCAGCAGCTTGGACAGGAATGAAAAACTGTTTTTT; CDR3 protein: CASSLDRNEKLFF
V gene: TRBV6-5; J gene: TRBJ1-6; D gene: -; clone size: -; CDR3 DNA: TGTGCCAGCAGTTACAACAGCCGTAATTCACCCCTCCACTTT; CDR3 protein: CASSYNSRNSPLHF
V gene: TRBV5-1; J gene: TRBJ2-1; D gene: -; clone size: -; CDR3 DNA: TGCGCCAGCAGCTTGGTTGTGGGTCATGAGCAGTTCTTC; CDR3 protein: CASSLVVGHEQFF
V gene: TRBV28; J gene: TRBJ2-4; D gene: -; clone size: -; CDR3 DNA: TGTGCCAGCAGTTTGGTCGTTATACCCAAAAACATTCAGTACTTC; CDR3 protein: CASSLVVIPKNIQYF
V gene: TRBV21-1; J gene: TRBJ2-7; D gene: -; clone size: once; CDR3 DNA: TGTGCCAGCAGCAAAGACAGGGGAGTCGAGCAGTACTTC; CDR3 protein: CASSKDRGVEQYF
V gene: TRBV4-2; J gene: TRBJ2-1; D gene: TRBD2; clone size: -; CDR3 DNA: TGTGCCAGCAGCCAAGATAAGCGGGGGGGCATACGGGAGCAGTTCTTC; CDR3 protein: CASSQDKRGGIREQFF
V gene: TRBV5-4; J gene: TRBJ2-3; D gene: -; clone size: -; CDR3 DNA: TGTGCCAGCAGCTGTGAAGATACGCAGTATTTT; CDR3 protein: CASSCEDTQYF
V gene: TRBV15; J gene: TRBJ1-4; D gene: TRBD1; clone size: -; CDR3 DNA: TGTGCCACCAGCAGAGATCGCGGGACAGGGGACTATAATGAAAAACTGTTTTTT; CDR3 protein: CATSRDRGTGDYNEKLFF
V gene: TRBV5-1; J gene: TRBJ1-6; D gene: TRBD1; clone size: -; CDR3 DNA: TGCGCCAGCAGCTTGGGGGACAGGGACTCACCCCTCCACTTT; CDR3 protein: CASSLGDRDSPLHF
V gene: TRBV28; J gene: TRBJ1-5; D gene: -; clone size: -; CDR3 DNA: TGTGCCAGCAATTGGGGTAGGGGGGGCAATCAGCCCCAGCATTTT; CDR3 protein: CASNWGRGGNQPQHF
V gene: TRBV7-2; J gene: TRBJ1-3; D gene: -; clone size: -; CDR3 DNA: TGTGCCAGCAGCTTAGAAGTCTTCGGCGGCTCTGGAAACACCATATATTTT; CDR3 protein: CASSLEVFGGSGNTIYF
V gene: TRBV19; J gene: TRBJ2-3; D gene: -; clone size: -; CDR3 DNA: TGTGCCAGTAGTATGGGGAAGAAGGGCACAGATACGCAGTATTTT; CDR3 protein: CASSMGKKGTDTQYF
V gene: TRBV5-1; J gene: TRBJ2-1; D gene: TRBD2; clone size: -; CDR3 DNA: TGCGCCAGCAGCCTGGTCTGGGAAGCGGGGGTCTACAATGAGCAGTTCTTC; CDR3 protein: CASSLVWEAGVYNEQFF
V gene: TRBV11-2; J gene: TRBJ2-6; D gene: -; clone size: -; CDR3 DNA: TGTGCCAGCAGCTGGGCCCCGACAGGCCGGAGCTCTGGGGCCAACGTCCTGACTTTC; CDR3 protein: CASSWAPTGRSSGANVLTF
V gene: TRBV9; J gene: TRBJ1-6; D gene: -; clone size: few; CDR3 DNA: TGTGCCAGCAGCCCCGAAGCGTATTCACCCCTCCACTTT; CDR3 protein: CASSPEAYSPLHF
V gene: TRBV28; J gene: TRBJ2-1; D gene: TRBD2; clone size: once; CDR3 DNA: TGTGCCAGCAGTTTTAGGGGGACTAGCGTTGACAATGAGCAGTTCTTC; CDR3 protein: CASSFRGTSVDNEQFF
V gene: TRBV27; J gene: TRBJ1-6; D gene: TRBD1; clone size: once; CDR3 DNA: TGTGCCAGCAGTTTAAACAGCAAGGGGGCAAGCTCCTATAATTCACCCCTCCACTTT; CDR3 protein: CASSLNSKGASSYNSPLHF
V gene: TRBV5-6; J gene: TRBJ2-2; D gene: -; clone size: -; CDR3 DNA: TGTGCCAGCAGCTTGTCATATGGTCAGGAGTACACCGGGGAGCTGTTTTTT; CDR3 protein: CASSLSYGQEYTGELFF
V gene: TRBV4-1; J gene: TRBJ2-7; D gene: TRBD2; clone size: -; CDR3 DNA: TGCGCCAGCAGCCACCCGGGACTAGCGGGGGGCACGCGCGAGCAGTACTTC; CDR3 protein: CASSHPGLAGGTREQYF
V gene: TRBV4-3; J gene: TRBJ1-2; D gene: -; clone size: -; CDR3 DNA: TGCGCCAGCAGCCACACTGGGAAGTACGGGCAGCTTAACTATGGCTACACCTTC; CDR3 protein: CASSHTGKYGQLNYGYTF
V gene: TRBV30; J gene: TRBJ2-1; D gene: -; clone size: -; CDR3 DNA: TGTGCCTGTAACAGGGACTGGTCCTACAATGAGCAGTTCTTC; CDR3 protein: CACNRDWSYNEQFF
V gene: TRBV7-2; J gene: TRBJ2-3; D gene: TRBD2; clone size: -; CDR3 DNA: TGTGCCAGCAGCAAGACTAGCGGGGGACCCGAGACAGATACGCAGTATTTT; CDR3 protein: CASSKTSGGPETDTQYF
V gene: TRBV20-1; J gene: TRBJ2-1; D gene: -; clone size: -; CDR3 DNA: TGCAGTGCTAGTTCCCAGGGCGGGTTCTTC; CDR3 protein: CSASSQGGFF
V gene: TRBV4-3; J gene: TRBJ1-2; D gene: -; clone size: -; CDR3 DNA: TGCGCCAGCAGCCAAGAACTACCAGGGCCCATGAGGGTATATGGCTACACCTTC; CDR3 protein: CASSQELPGPMRVYGYTF
V gene: TRBV5-1; J gene: TRBJ2-3; D gene: TRBD1; clone size: -; CDR3 DNA: TGCGCCAGCAGCTCGACAGGGTCGGCGTTCCGAGATACGCAGTATTTT; CDR3 protein: CASSSTGSAFRDTQYF
V gene: TRBV23-1; J gene: TRBJ1-2; D gene: -; clone size: -; CDR3 DNA: TGCGCCAGCAGTCATGAGGAGCGGGATGGCTACACCTTC; CDR3 protein: CASSHEERDGYTF
V gene: TRBV29-1; J gene: TRBJ2-3; D gene: -; clone size: -; CDR3 DNA: TGCAGCGCCCTAAAGGGATTCCCGCTTTACCCAGATACGCAGTATTTT; CDR3 protein: CSALKGFPLYPDTQYF
V gene: TRBV4-2; J gene: TRBJ2-2; D gene: TRBD2; clone size: -; CDR3 DNA: TGTGCCAGCAGCCAAGGGGCCACCGGGACTAGCGCTCACCAGGAGGTCGGGGAGCTGTTTTTT; CDR3 protein: CASSQGATGTSAHQEVGELFF
V gene: TRBV4-3; J gene: TRBJ2-1; D gene: -; clone size: -; CDR3 DNA: TGCGCCAGCAGCCAAGAAGGTGGGACCGCCTACAATGAGCAGTTCTTC; CDR3 protein: CASSQEGGTAYNEQFF
V gene: TRBV6-5; J gene: TRBJ1-1; D gene: TRBD1; clone size: -; CDR3 DNA: TGTGCCAGCAGCCTCGGACAGGGGGCGGACACTGAAGCTTTCTTT; CDR3 protein: CASSLGQGADTEAFF
V gene: TRBV28; J gene: TRBJ1-2; D gene: TRBD1; clone size: -; CDR3 DNA: TGTGCCAGCAGTCCCGGGACAGGGAGGACCCGTAACTATGGCTACACCTTC; CDR3 protein: CASSPGTGRTRNYGYTF
V gene: TRBV19; J gene: TRBJ1-3; D gene: -; clone size: -; CDR3 DNA: TGTGCCAGTAGTATATCCCGTCAGGGACCCATCTCTGGAAACACCATATATTTT; CDR3 protein: CASSISRQGPISGNTIYF
V gene: TRBV2; J gene: TRBJ1-1; D gene: TRBD1; clone size: -; CDR3 DNA: TGTGCCAGCGGCGCGGACAGGGGGGGGACTGAAGCTTTCTTT; CDR3 protein: CASGADRGGTEAFF
V gene: TRBV4-2; J gene: TRBJ1-5; D gene: -; clone size: few; CDR3 DNA: TGTGCCAGCAGCCAAGATGCAGGGAGTCAGCCCCAGCATTTT; CDR3 protein: CASSQDAGSQPQHF
V gene: TRBV2; J gene: TRBJ2-1; D gene: -; clone size: -; CDR3 DNA: TGTGCCAGCAGCGTACAGGGACGTCGCTCCTACAATGAGCAGTTCTTC; CDR3 protein: CASSVQGRRSYNEQFF
V gene: TRBV9; J gene: TRBJ2-7; D gene: TRBD1; clone size: -; CDR3 DNA: TGTGCCAGCAGCCGGACAGGCTCCTACGAGCAGTACTTC; CDR3 protein: CASSRTGSYEQYF
V gene: TRBV11-2; J gene: TRBJ2-7; D gene: -; clone size: -; CDR3 DNA: TGTGCCAGCAGCTTAGGAGGTTTGAACGAGCAGTACTTC; CDR3 protein: CASSLGGLNEQYF
V gene: TRBV30; J gene: TRBJ2-7; D gene: -; clone size: -; CDR3 DNA: TGTGCCTGCGGGGAACCTTCCCCCTCTCACGAGCAGTACTTC; CDR3 protein: CACGEPSPSHEQYF
V gene: TRBV5-1; J gene: TRBJ1-6; D gene: -; clone size: -; CDR3 DNA: TGCGCCAGCAGCCCTCCGCCTCCTTCACCCCTCCACTTT; CDR3 protein: CASSPPPPSPLHF
V gene: TRBV9; J gene: TRBJ2-3; D gene: -; clone size: -; CDR3 DNA: TGTGCCAGCAGCGTAGTGACCACAGATACGCAGTATTTT; CDR3 protein: CASSVVTTDTQYF
V gene: TRBV19; J gene: TRBJ2-1; D gene: -; clone size: -; CDR3 DNA: TGTGCCAGTAGCGGGTTATACAATGAGCAGTTCTTC; CDR3 protein: CASSGLYNEQFF
V gene: TRBV27; J gene: TRBJ2-5; D gene: -; clone size: -; CDR3 DNA: TGTGCCAGCAGTTTAGGTCGCCATGGGACACCGGCCCAAGAGACCCAGTACTTC; CDR3 protein: CASSLGRHGTPAQETQYF
V gene: TRBV7-8; J gene: TRBJ2-5; D gene: TRBD2; clone size: -; CDR3 DNA: TGTGCCAGCAGCCTTAGCGGGATTTCCCAAGAGACCCAGTACTTC; CDR3 protein: CASSLSGISQETQYF
V gene: TRBV6-5; J gene: TRBJ2-2; D gene: -; clone size: -; CDR3 DNA: TGTGCCAGCAGTCCAGGGCCTCCAACCGGGGAGCTGTTTTTT; CDR3 protein: CASSPGPPTGELFF
V gene: TRBV7-2; J gene: TRBJ2-3; D gene: TRBD2; clone size: -; CDR3 DNA: TGTGCCAGCAGCTTAGCGCTAGCGGGGGGGCGGGAGTATTTT; CDR3 protein: CASSLALAGGREYF
V gene: TRBV7-2; J gene: TRBJ2-2; D gene: TRBD2; clone size: once; CDR3 DNA: TGTGCCAGCAGCTTAAAGGACGGAGCGGGGCCGAACACCGGGGAGCTGTTTTTT; CDR3 protein: CASSLKDGAGPNTGELFF
V gene: TRBV19; J gene: TRBJ2-7; D gene: -; clone size: -; CDR3 DNA: TGTGCCAGTAGTAGGGAACGTAGCGGAACCTACGAGCAGTACTTC; CDR3 protein: CASSRERSGTYEQYF